This is a list of T cell receptor beta chains from one sample in a study of cytomegalovirus exposure and HLA in healthy donors. Only in-frame clones appear in the TCRdb table, and some are missing; sequencing was by immunoSEQ multiplex PCR. The sample carries over 130,000 clones, around 75% recorded once. Sample: PBMCs. The receptors stem from a human donor in good health. Both conserved end residues are part of each CDR3. The order of the fields is V gene, clone size, J gene, D gene, CDR3 protein, CDR3 DNA. The D gene is left open where the match is weak. Size values are once, few and many counts, or a class for expanded clones, and some rows have none.

TRBV10-3	-	TRBJ1-1	-	CAISDRGNTEAFF	TGTGCCATCAGTGACAGGGGCAACACTGAAGCTTTCTTT
TRBV29-1	few	TRBJ2-2	TRBD1	CSVSGTGGSTGELFF	TGCAGCGTCTCCGGGACAGGGGGTAGCACCGGGGAGCTGTTTTTT
TRBV27	-	TRBJ2-2	-	CATTVGTHTGELFF	TGTGCCACCACAGTGGGGACACACACCGGGGAGCTGTTTTTT
TRBV10-3	-	TRBJ1-2	-	CAISESEDYGYTF	TGTGCCATCAGTGAGTCTGAGGACTATGGCTACACCTTC
TRBV30	few	TRBJ2-7	-	CAWSASSYEQYF	TGTGCCTGGAGCGCCAGTTCCTACGAGCAGTACTTC
TRBV6-5	few	TRBJ1-2	-	CASRLDGYGYTF	TGTGCCAGCAGGTTAGACGGGTATGGCTACACCTTC
TRBV13	-	TRBJ2-1	-	CASSVAHGEVAANNEQFF	TGTGCCAGCAGCGTAGCCCATGGCGAGGTAGCGGCAAATAATGAGCAGTTCTTC
TRBV27	once	TRBJ2-1	TRBD2	CASSTSGVHEQFF	TGTGCCAGCAGTACTAGCGGGGTGCATGAGCAGTTCTTC
TRBV4-2	-	TRBJ1-5	TRBD1	CASSHPGQGYQPQHF	TGTGCCAGCAGCCACCCGGGACAGGGGTATCAGCCCCAGCATTTT
TRBV21-1	-	TRBJ2-6	-	CASSKCHDRGLGLKWGANVLTF	TGTGCCAGCAGCAAATGTCACGACAGGGGGCTAGGTTTAAAGTGGGGGGCCAACGTCCTGACTTTC
TRBV6-5	-	TRBJ2-1	TRBD2	CASSFSGTNPNYEQFF	TGTGCCAGCAGTTTCTCCGGGACTAATCCTAACTATGAGCAGTTCTTC
TRBV5-5	-	TRBJ2-5	TRBD2	CASSPGTSGGDWGGTQYF	TGTGCCAGCAGCCCCGGGACTAGCGGGGGTGATTGGGGAGGGACCCAGTACTTC
TRBV7-9	-	TRBJ2-2	TRBD2	CASSLVLAGAAGELFF	TGTGCCAGCAGCTTAGTGTTGGCGGGAGCTGCCGGGGAGCTGTTTTTT
TRBV28	-	TRBJ1-5	-	CASSLFRSNQPQHF	TGTGCCAGCAGTTTATTCCGGAGTAATCAGCCCCAGCATTTT
TRBV5-1	-	TRBJ1-1	-	CASSFLVRGSHTEAFF	TGCGCCAGCAGCTTTCTGGTCAGGGGTAGTCACACTGAAGCTTTCTTT
TRBV7-3	-	TRBJ2-3	-	CASSLARGTDTQYF	TGTGCCAGCAGCTTGGCCAGGGGCACAGATACGCAGTATTTT
TRBV14	-	TRBJ1-3	TRBD1	CASSQVHRGLSGNTIYF	TGTGCCAGCAGCCAAGTGCACAGGGGGCTATCTGGAAACACCATATATTTT
TRBV5-1	few	TRBJ1-1	TRBD1	CASSSHRGPNTEAFF	TGCGCCAGCAGCTCTCACAGGGGGCCGAACACTGAAGCTTTCTTT
TRBV28	-	TRBJ1-2	TRBD1	CASSLSGQGREGYTF	TGTGCCAGCAGTTTATCGGGACAGGGGCGGGAGGGCTACACCTTC
TRBV15	-	TRBJ1-4	TRBD1	CATSTQGAGVVEKLFF	TGTGCCACCAGCACCCAGGGGGCAGGGGTAGTGGAAAAACTGTTTTTT
TRBV7-2	-	TRBJ1-6	TRBD1	CASSLRTGYNSPLHF	TGTGCCAGCAGCTTACGGACAGGGTATAATTCACCCCTCCACTTT
TRBV9	-	TRBJ2-1	-	CASSLGAHSYNEQFF	TGTGCCAGCAGCCTGGGGGCTCACTCCTACAATGAGCAGTTCTTC
TRBV4-1	-	TRBJ1-5	TRBD1	CASSQGDRGRSNQPQHF	TGCGCCAGCAGCCAAGGGGACAGGGGGCGAAGCAATCAGCCCCAGCATTTT
TRBV6-5	few	TRBJ1-2	-	CASSYSRDNFYGYTF	TGTGCCAGCAGTTATTCCAGGGACAATTTCTATGGCTACACCTTC
TRBV15	-	TRBJ1-4	-	CATSRVTGPNEKLFF	TGTGCCACCAGCAGAGTTACAGGCCCTAATGAAAAACTGTTTTTT
TRBV2	-	TRBJ1-2	-	CASNNGYTF	TGTGCCAGCAACAATGGCTACACCTTC
TRBV28	-	TRBJ1-5	-	CATTLGGPVNQPQHF	TGTGCCACTACACTAGGAGGGCCCGTCAATCAGCCCCAGCATTTT
TRBV4-3	-	TRBJ1-3	-	CASSQAGSGNTIYF	TGCGCCAGCAGCCAAGCGGGTTCTGGAAACACCATATATTTT
TRBV6-5	-	TRBJ1-1	-	CASKEGNTEAFF	TGTGCCAGCAAAGAGGGGAACACTGAAGCTTTCTTT
TRBV19	-	TRBJ1-1	-	CASSMKGTTEAFF	TGTGCCAGTAGTATGAAAGGGACAACTGAAGCTTTCTTT
TRBV19	-	TRBJ1-3	TRBD1	CASTGLRDRGTGNTIYF	TGTGCCAGTACCGGCCTCCGGGACAGGGGGACTGGAAACACCATATATTTT
TRBV4-3	-	TRBJ2-1	TRBD2	CASSRGAGGIRDEQFF	TGCGCCAGCAGCCGGGGGGCGGGAGGGATTAGGGATGAGCAGTTCTTC
TRBV7-6	-	TRBJ2-2	-	CASSLQGTGELFF	TGTGCCAGCAGCTTACAGGGGACCGGGGAGCTGTTTTTT
TRBV6-5	once	TRBJ1-1	-	CATGRTENTEAFF	TGTGCGACCGGACGGACTGAGAACACTGAAGCTTTCTTT
TRBV19	-	TRBJ1-6	-	CASSMPLTAPRDSPLHF	TGTGCCAGTAGTATGCCTTTGACAGCCCCCAGGGATTCACCCCTCCACTTT
TRBV5-1	-	TRBJ1-4	-	CASSTTTREKLFF	TGCGCCAGCAGCACTACGACCCGGGAAAAACTGTTTTTT
TRBV19	-	TRBJ2-2	TRBD1	CASSMGQTGTGELFF	TGTGCCAGTAGTATGGGACAGACTGGGACCGGGGAGCTGTTTTTT
TRBV5-8	few	TRBJ2-6	-	CASSSDYSGANVLTF	TGTGCCAGCAGCTCTGACTACTCTGGGGCCAACGTCCTGACTTTC
TRBV5-1	-	TRBJ2-7	TRBD1	CASSLTGASTYEQYF	TGCGCCAGCAGCTTGACAGGGGCAAGCACCTACGAGCAGTACTTC
TRBV5-6	-	TRBJ2-1	-	CASSLIRRQDNEQFF	TGTGCCAGCAGCTTAATAAGAAGACAGGACAATGAGCAGTTCTTC
TRBV27	-	TRBJ2-1	TRBD2	CASRLAGGYNEQFF	TGTGCCAGCAGGCTAGCGGGAGGATACAATGAGCAGTTCTTC
TRBV7-9	-	TRBJ2-7	TRBD1	CASSPPLAGQGYEQYF	TGTGCCAGCAGCCCACCTTTAGCGGGACAGGGGTACGAGCAGTACTTC
TRBV6-1	-	TRBJ2-3	-	CASSVTGITDTQYF	TGTGCCAGCAGCGTGACTGGAATCACAGATACGCAGTATTTT
TRBV7-6	-	TRBJ2-2	-	CASSPLASGELFF	TGTGCCAGCAGCCCGCTAGCATCGGGGGAGCTGTTTTTT
TRBV6-6	few	TRBJ1-1	TRBD1	CASSYVTGGISEAFF	TGTGCCAGCAGTTACGTGACAGGGGGCATAAGTGAAGCTTTCTTT
TRBV25-1	-	TRBJ2-3	TRBD2	CASSREGLTTDTQYF	TGTGCCAGCAGTCGGGAGGGGTTAACCACAGATACGCAGTATTTT
TRBV5-6	-	TRBJ1-2	-	CASSLFPGTNYGYTF	TGTGCCAGCAGCTTGTTTCCAGGCACCAACTATGGCTACACCTTC
TRBV13	-	TRBJ1-2	TRBD1	CASSLRGTGGKIDYGYTF	TGTGCCAGCAGCTTAAGAGGGACAGGGGGGAAAATTGACTATGGCTACACCTTC